This T cell receptor beta chain was documented in a study of T-cell memory formation after mild COVID-19. The overall study: TCR clusters largely stayed donor specific.

In germline, CDR1 is MDHEN, CDR2 SYDVKM. This CDR3 is built from 11 residues. V shed 2 bases and J shed 10 bases, with 8 bases lying between them. TCRdb called the 5' RACE reads again in MiXCR, with one record for every CDR3 protein. The table lists around 200,000 distinct CDR3 sequences, over 9.5% of them singletons, with 2.5% to 3.5% in the top ten. The clonotype was recovered from a young man who had mild COVID-19 (a few samples of this study predate the infection). Cell type and time point are not known. V and J are TRBV28 and TRBJ1-1; D unclear. Sample: PBMCs or a T cell subset sorted from them (not recorded which). CDR3 nucleotides: TGTGCCAGCAGTTTAGAACAGATAGCTTTCTTT. Protein sequence: CASSLEQIAFF.